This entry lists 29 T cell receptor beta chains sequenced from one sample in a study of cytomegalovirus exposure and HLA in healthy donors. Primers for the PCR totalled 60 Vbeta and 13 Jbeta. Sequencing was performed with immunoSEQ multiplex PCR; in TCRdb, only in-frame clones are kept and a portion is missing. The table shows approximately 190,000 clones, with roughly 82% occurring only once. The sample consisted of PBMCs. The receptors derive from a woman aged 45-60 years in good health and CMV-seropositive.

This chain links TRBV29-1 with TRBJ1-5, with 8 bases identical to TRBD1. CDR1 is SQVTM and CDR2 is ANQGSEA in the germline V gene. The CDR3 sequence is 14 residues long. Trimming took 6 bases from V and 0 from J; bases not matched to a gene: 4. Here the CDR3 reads CSVRTGNSNQPQHF. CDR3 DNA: TGCAGCGTCAGGACAGGGAATAGCAATCAGCCCCAGCATTTT.

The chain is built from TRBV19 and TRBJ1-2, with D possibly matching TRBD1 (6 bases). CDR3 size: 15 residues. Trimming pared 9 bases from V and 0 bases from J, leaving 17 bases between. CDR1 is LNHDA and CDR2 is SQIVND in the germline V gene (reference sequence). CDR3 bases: TGTGCCAGCCGGAGATGGCAGGGGACTAACTATGGCTACACCTTC. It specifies CASRRWQGTNYGYTF.

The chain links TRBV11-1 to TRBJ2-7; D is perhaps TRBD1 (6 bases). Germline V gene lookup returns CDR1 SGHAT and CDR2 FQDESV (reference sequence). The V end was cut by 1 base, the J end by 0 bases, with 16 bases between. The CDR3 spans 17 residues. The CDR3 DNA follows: TGTGCCAGCAGCTTAGGGACGGACAGCATAAACTCCTACGAGCAGTACTTC. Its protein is CASSLGTDSINSYEQYF.

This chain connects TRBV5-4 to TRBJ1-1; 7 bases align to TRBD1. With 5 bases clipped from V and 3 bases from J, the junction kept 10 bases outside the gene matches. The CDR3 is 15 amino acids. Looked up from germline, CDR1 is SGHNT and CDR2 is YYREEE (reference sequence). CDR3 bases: TGTGCCAGCAGTTTGCTAGACAGGGATTACACTGAAGCTTTCTTT. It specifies CASSLLDRDYTEAFF.

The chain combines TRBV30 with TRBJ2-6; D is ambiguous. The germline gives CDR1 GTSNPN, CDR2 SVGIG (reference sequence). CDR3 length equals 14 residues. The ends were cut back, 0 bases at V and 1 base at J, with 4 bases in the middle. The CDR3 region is CAWSVISGANVLTF. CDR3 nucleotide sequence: TGTGCCTGGAGTGTCATTTCTGGGGCCAACGTCCTGACTTTC.

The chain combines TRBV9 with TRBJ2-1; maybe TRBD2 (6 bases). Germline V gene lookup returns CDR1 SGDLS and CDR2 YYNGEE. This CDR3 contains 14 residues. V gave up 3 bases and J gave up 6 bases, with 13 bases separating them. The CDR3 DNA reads TGTGCCAGCAGCGCAGGTGGAGGGCGCAATGAGCAGTTCTTC. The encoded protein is CASSAGGGRNEQFF.

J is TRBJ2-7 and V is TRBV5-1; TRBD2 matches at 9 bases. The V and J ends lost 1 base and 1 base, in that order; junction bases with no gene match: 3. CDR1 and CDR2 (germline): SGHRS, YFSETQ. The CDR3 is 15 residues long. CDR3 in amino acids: CASSLTSGPSYEQYF. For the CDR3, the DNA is TGCGCCAGCAGCTTGACTAGCGGGCCTTCCTACGAGCAGTACTTC. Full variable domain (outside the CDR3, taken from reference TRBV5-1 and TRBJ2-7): KAGVTQTPRYLIKTRGQQVTLSCSPISGHRSVSWYQQTPGQGLQFLFEYFSETQRNKGNFPGRFSGRQFSNSRSEMNVSTLELGDSALYLCASSLTSGPSYEQYFGPGTRLTVT.

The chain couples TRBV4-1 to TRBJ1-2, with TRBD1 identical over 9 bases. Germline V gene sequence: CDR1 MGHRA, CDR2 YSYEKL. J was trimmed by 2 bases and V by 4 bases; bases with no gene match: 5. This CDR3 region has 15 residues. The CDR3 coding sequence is TGCGCCAGCAGCCCCACAGGACAGGGGAACTATGGCTACACCTTC. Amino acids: CASSPTGQGNYGYTF.

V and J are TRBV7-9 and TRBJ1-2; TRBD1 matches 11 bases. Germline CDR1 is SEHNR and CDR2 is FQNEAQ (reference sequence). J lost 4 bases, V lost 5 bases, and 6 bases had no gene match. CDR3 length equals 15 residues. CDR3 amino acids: CASSVGQGAFYGYTF. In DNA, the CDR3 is TGTGCCAGCAGCGTTGGACAGGGGGCGTTCTATGGCTACACCTTC.

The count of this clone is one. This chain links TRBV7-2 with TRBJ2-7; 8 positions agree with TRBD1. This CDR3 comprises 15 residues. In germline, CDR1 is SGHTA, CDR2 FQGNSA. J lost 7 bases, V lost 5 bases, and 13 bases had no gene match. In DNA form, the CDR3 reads TGTGCCAGCAGCATCGCAGGGGGCGATTCTCGGGAGCAGTACTTC. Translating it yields CASSIAGGDSREQYF.

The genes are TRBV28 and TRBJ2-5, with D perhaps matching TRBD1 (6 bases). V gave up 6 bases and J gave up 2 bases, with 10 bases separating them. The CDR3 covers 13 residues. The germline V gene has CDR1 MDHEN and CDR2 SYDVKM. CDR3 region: CASSIGQQETQYF. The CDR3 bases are TGTGCCAGCAGCATCGGACAGCAAGAGACCCAGTACTTC. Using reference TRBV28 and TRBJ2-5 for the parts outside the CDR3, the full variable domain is DVKVTQSSRYLVKRTGEKVFLECVQDMDHENMFWYRQDPGLGLRLIYFSYDVKMKEKGDIPEGYSVSREKKERFSLILESASTNQTSMYLCASSIGQQETQYFGPGTRLLVL.

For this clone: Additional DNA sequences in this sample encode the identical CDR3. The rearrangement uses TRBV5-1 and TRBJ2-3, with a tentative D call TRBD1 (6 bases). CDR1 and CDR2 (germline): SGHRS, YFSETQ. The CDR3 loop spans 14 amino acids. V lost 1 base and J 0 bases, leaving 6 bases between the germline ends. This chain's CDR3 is CASSLRGSTDTQYF. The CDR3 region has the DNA TGCGCCAGCAGCTTGAGGGGGAGCACAGATACGCAGTATTTT.

CDR3: CASSWGTSGSYEQYF. The CDR3 DNA sequence: TGTGCCAGCAGTTGGGGGACTAGCGGATCCTACGAGCAGTACTTC. The J gene is TRBJ2-7, the V gene TRBV2; 11 nucleotides agree with TRBD2. This CDR3 is built from 15 residues. Germline V gives CDR1 SNHLY, CDR2 FYNNEI. J gave up 1 base and V 5 bases, and 4 bases lay outside the gene matches.

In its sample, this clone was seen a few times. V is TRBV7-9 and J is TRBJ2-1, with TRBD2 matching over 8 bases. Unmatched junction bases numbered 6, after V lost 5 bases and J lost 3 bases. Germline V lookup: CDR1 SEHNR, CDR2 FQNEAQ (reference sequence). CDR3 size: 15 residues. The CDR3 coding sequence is TGTGCCAGCAGCCCGGGGGCGGGGGGCTACAATGAGCAGTTCTTC. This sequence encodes CASSPGAGGYNEQFF.

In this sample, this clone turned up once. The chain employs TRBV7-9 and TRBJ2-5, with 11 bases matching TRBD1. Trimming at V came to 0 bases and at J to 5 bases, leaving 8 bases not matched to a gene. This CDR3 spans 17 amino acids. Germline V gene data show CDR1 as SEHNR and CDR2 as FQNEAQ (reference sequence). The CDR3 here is CASSLAYGQGASETQYF. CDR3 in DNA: TGTGCCAGCAGCTTAGCATATGGACAGGGGGCTTCGGAGACCCAGTACTTC. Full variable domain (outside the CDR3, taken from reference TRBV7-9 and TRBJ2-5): DTGVSQNPRHKITKRGQNVTFRCDPISEHNRLYWYRQTLGQGPEFLTYFQNEAQLEKSRLLSDRFSAERPKGSFSTLEIQRTEQGDSAMYLCASSLAYGQGASETQYFGPGTRLLVL.

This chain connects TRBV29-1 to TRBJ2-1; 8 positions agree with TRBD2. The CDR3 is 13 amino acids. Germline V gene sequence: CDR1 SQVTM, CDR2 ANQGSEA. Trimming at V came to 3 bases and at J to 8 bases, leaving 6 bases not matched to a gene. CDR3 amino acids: CSVERGAGDEQFF. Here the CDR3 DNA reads TGCAGCGTTGAGCGGGGGGCGGGGGATGAGCAGTTCTTC.

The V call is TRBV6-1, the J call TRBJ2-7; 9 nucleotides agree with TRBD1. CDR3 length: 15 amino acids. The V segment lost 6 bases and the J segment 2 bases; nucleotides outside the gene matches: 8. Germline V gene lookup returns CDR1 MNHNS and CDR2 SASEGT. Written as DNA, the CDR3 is TGTGCCAGCAGCCCTTCAACAGGGGGCCCCTACGAGCAGTACTTC. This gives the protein CASSPSTGGPYEQYF.

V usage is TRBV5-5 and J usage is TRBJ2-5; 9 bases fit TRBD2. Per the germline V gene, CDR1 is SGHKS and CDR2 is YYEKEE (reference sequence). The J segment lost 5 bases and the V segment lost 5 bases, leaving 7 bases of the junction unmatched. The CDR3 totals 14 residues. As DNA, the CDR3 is TGTGCCAGCAGAAAGGCGGGGGGGCAGGAGACCCAGTACTTC. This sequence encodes CASRKAGGQETQYF.

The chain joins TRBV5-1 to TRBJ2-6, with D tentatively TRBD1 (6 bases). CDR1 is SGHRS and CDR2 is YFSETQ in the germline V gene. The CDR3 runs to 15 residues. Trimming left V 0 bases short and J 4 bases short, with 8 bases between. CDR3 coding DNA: TGCGCCAGCAGCTTGGGTGGGACAGGGGCCAACGTCCTGACTTTC. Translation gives CASSLGGTGANVLTF.

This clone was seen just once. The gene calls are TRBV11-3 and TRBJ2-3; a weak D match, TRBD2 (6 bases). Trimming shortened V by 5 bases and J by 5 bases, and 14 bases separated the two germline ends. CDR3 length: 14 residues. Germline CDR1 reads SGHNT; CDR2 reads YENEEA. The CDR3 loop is CASSGGTGGDTQYF. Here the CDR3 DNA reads TGTGCCAGCAGCGGGGGGACTGGAGGAGATACGCAGTATTTT. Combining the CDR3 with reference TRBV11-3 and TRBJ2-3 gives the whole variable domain EAGVVQSPRYKIIEKKQPVAFWCNPISGHNTLYWYLQNLGQGPELLIRYENEEAVDDSQLPKDRFSAERLKGVDSTLKIQPAELGDSAVYLCASSGGTGGDTQYFGPGTRLTVL.

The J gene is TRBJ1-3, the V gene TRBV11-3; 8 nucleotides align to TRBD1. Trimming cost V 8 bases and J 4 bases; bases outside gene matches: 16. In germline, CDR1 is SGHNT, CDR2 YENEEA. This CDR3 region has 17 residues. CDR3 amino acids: CASVKGQGRRYGNTIYF. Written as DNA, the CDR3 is TGTGCCAGCGTCAAAGGACAGGGACGACGATACGGAAACACCATATATTTT.

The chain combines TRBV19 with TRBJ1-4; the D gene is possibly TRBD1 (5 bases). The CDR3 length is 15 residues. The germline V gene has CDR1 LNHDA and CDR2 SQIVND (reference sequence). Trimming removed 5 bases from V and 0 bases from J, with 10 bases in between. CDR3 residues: CASSQGYATNEKLFF. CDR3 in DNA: TGTGCCAGTAGTCAGGGATATGCAACTAATGAAAAACTGTTTTTT.

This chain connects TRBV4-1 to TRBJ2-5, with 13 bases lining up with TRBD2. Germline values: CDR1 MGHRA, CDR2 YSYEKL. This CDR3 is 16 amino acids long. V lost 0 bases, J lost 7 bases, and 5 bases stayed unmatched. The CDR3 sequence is CASSQDILAGGATQYF. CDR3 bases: TGCGCCAGCAGCCAAGATATACTAGCGGGGGGGGCGACCCAGTACTTC.

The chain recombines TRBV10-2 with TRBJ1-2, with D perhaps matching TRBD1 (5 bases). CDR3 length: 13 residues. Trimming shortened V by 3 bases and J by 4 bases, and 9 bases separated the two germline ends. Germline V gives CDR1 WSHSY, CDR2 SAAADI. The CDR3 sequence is CASSDKGVYGYTF. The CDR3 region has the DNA TGCGCCAGCAGTGATAAAGGGGTCTATGGCTACACCTTC.

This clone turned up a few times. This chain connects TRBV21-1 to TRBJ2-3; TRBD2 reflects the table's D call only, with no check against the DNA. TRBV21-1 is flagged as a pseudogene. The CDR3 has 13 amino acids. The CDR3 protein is CASSREGSDTQYF. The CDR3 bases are TGTGCCAGCAGCAGAGAGGGTAGCGATACGCAGTATTTT.

The CDR3 DNA reads as TGTGCCAGCAGTTCAGGGGGTGCTGGCTACACCTTC. It yields the protein CASSSGGAGYTF. V is TRBV27 and J is TRBJ1-2; 7 bases agree with TRBD1. Germline CDR1 MNHEY, CDR2 SMNVEV (reference sequence). After removal of 4 bases from V and 7 bases from J, the junction contained 3 bases not matched to a gene. This CDR3 has 12 amino acids.

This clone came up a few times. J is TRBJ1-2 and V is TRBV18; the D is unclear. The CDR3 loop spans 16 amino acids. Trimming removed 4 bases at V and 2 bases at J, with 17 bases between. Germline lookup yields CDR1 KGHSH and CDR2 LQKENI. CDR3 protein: CASSLRVEGANYGYTF. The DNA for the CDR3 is TGTGCCAGCTCACTCCGAGTTGAGGGTGCGAACTATGGCTACACCTTC.

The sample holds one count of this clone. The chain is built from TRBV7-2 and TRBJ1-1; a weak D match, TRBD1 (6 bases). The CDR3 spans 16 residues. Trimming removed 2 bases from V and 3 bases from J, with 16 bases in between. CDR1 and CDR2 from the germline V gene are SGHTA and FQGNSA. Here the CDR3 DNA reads TGTGCCAGCAGCTTATTAGGGGGTCGGAGAGACACTGAAGCTTTCTTT. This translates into CASSLLGGRRDTEAFF. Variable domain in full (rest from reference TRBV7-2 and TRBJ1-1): GAGVSQSPSNKVTEKGKDVELRCDPISGHTALYWYRQSLGQGLEFLIYFQGNSAPDKSGLPSDRFSAERTGGSVSTLTIQRTQQEDSAVYLCASSLLGGRRDTEAFFGQGTRLTVV.

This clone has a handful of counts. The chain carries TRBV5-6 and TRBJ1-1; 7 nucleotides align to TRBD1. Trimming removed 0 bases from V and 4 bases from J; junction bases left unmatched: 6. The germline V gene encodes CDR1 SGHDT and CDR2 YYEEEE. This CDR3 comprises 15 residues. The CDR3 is CASSLGGGGATEAFF. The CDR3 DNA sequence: TGTGCCAGCAGCTTGGGCGGAGGGGGCGCCACTGAAGCTTTCTTT. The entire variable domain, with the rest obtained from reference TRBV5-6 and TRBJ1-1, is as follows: DAGVTQSPTHLIKTRGQQVTLRCSPKSGHDTVSWYQQALGQGPQFIFQYYEEEERQRGNFPDRFSGHQFPNYSSELNVNALLLGDSALYLCASSLGGGGATEAFFGQGTRLTVV.